The 16 T cell receptor beta chains below all came from one sample that was sequenced in a study of T cells after posttransplantation cyclophosphamide. Sampled 1 year posttransplant, controls received myeloablative marrow transplants, methotrexate and a calcineurin inhibitor. Clones were read by immunoSEQ multiplex PCR, and TCRdb kept only the in-frame ones, dropping some. The repertoire includes around 23,000 clones, approximately 86% of them detected once, and about 2% sits in the top ten. Sequenced here: PBMCs, sampled around 350 days after allogeneic stem cell transplant with calcineurin inhibitor and methotrexate. The receptors here all came from a female patient younger than 45 who received an allogeneic stem cell transplant from an unrelated donor, was CMV-positive, and had acute and chronic GVHD. Some T cells may be provided by the graft donor.

This rearrangement joins TRBV21-1 to TRBJ2-5; the D call TRBD1 from the table was never checked on the DNA. TRBV21-1 is flagged as a pseudogene. The CDR3 length is 15 residues. CDR3 loop: CASSIQGSISKTQYF. For the CDR3, the DNA is TGTGCCAGCAGCATACAGGGTAGTATATCGAAGACCCAGTACTTC.

The chain recombines TRBV6-6 with TRBJ1-5; 10 bases agree with TRBD1. Unmatched junction bases numbered 6, after V lost 5 bases and J lost 5 bases. Germline V lookup: CDR1 MNHNY, CDR2 SVGAGI (reference sequence). The CDR3 sequence is 15 residues long. CDR3 amino acids: CASSAPTGGDQPQHF. The CDR3 nucleotides are TGTGCCAGCAGTGCACCGACAGGGGGCGATCAGCCCCAGCATTTT.

The chain couples TRBV5-4 to TRBJ2-7, with a possible D match to TRBD2 (7 bases). V shed 1 base and J shed 7 bases, with 21 bases lying between them. The CDR3 has 16 amino acids. Germline loops: CDR1 SGHNT, CDR2 YYREEE (reference sequence). The CDR3, as DNA: TGTGCCAGCAGCTTGACCCGGGGGGCAGGTCTACGAGAGCAGTACTTC. Amino acids: CASSLTRGAGLREQYF.

V usage is TRBV29-1 and J usage is TRBJ2-3, with TRBD2 as a possible D gene (5 bases). This CDR3 contains 18 residues. Germline values: CDR1 SQVTM, CDR2 ANQGSEA. The V gene lost 7 bases and the J gene lost 2 bases, with 28 bases spanning the gap. This chain's CDR3 is CSAMAPLGLAGPTDTQYF. For the CDR3, the DNA is TGCAGCGCTATGGCCCCTCTTGGACTGGCCGGACCCACAGATACGCAGTATTTT.

The chain uses TRBV2 and TRBJ2-2; D unclear. The germline V gene encodes CDR1 SNHLY and CDR2 FYNNEI. V was clipped by 6 bases and J by 1 base, with 9 bases between them. The CDR3 sequence is 14 residues long. The CDR3 is CASRAGMNTGELFF. The CDR3 region has the DNA TGTGCCAGCAGGGCAGGAATGAACACCGGGGAGCTGTTTTTT.

The chain has TRBV29-1 and TRBJ2-7; 8 bases fit TRBD2. Germline V gene sequence: CDR1 SQVTM, CDR2 ANQGSEA. The CDR3 is 14 residues long. V lost 6 bases to trimming and J lost 1 base; unmatched junction nucleotides: 8. This chain's CDR3 is CSVEPGGASYEQYF. The CDR3, as DNA: TGCAGCGTCGAACCGGGGGGGGCTTCCTACGAGCAGTACTTC.

The CDR3 loop is CASKLSGASGNTIYF. DNA of the CDR3: TGTGCCAGTAAACTCTCTGGGGCCTCTGGAAACACCATATATTTT. V and J are TRBV19 and TRBJ1-3, with D maybe TRBD1 (5 bases). The CDR3 spans 15 residues. Trimming left V 7 bases short and J 0 bases short, with 13 bases between. From germline, CDR1 is LNHDA and CDR2 SQIVND (reference sequence).

This clone occurred once. The chain joins TRBV29-1 to TRBJ1-3; no clear D gene. V lost 2 bases and J lost 5, with 13 bases in between. CDR3 length: 14 amino acids. Germline lookup yields CDR1 SQVTM and CDR2 ANQGSEA. CDR3 DNA sequence: TGCAGCGTTGAATGGCCGGAGCCCCGAAACACCATATATTTT. Its protein is CSVEWPEPRNTIYF.

The V gene is TRBV28, the J gene TRBJ2-7; D perhaps matches TRBD1 (6 bases). In germline, CDR1 is MDHEN, CDR2 SYDVKM. Trimming cost V 4 bases and J 11 bases, with 27 bases left between them. The CDR3 is 16 amino acids. This chain's CDR3 is CASSSPTTGPSVEEYF. Written as DNA, the CDR3 is TGTGCCAGCAGTTCTCCAACTACAGGGCCCTCTGTTGAGGAGTACTTC.

The rearrangement joins TRBV19 to TRBJ1-6; D possibly corresponds to TRBD1 (6 bases). V shed 7 bases and J shed 0 bases, with 16 bases lying between them. The CDR3 runs to 17 residues. Germline V lookup: CDR1 LNHDA, CDR2 SQIVND (reference sequence). CDR3 bases: TGTGCCAGTATGGGGGCTGCGGAGAGCTCCTATAATTCACCCCTCCACTTT. Translated: CASMGAAESSYNSPLHF.

The chain carries TRBV9 and TRBJ2-2; D unclear. V lost 3 bases and J 10 bases, leaving 13 bases between the germline ends. In germline, CDR1 is SGDLS, CDR2 YYNGEE. CDR3 size: 13 residues. The CDR3 DNA reads as TGTGCCAGCAGCGCGAGTGGGCATGAGGAGCTGTTTTTT. Translation gives CASSASGHEELFF.

The chain is built from TRBV7-3 and TRBJ1-2; the match to TRBD1 covers 7 bases. The CDR3 loop spans 13 amino acids. Trimming took 5 bases from V and 8 from J; bases not matched to a gene: 8. Germline CDR1 SGHTA, CDR2 FQGTGA. For the CDR3, the DNA is TGTGCCAGCAGCCTTCAGGGGGGAGGAGGCTACACCTTC. Translation: CASSLQGGGGYTF.

The chain couples TRBV15 to TRBJ1-5; D unresolved. Trimming stripped 1 base from V and 3 bases from J, with 7 bases between. The germline gives CDR1 LNHNV, CDR2 YYDKDF (reference sequence). There are 14 residues in the CDR3. The CDR3 here is CATSRGLLNQPQHF. CDR3 nucleotide sequence: TGTGCCACCAGCAGAGGGTTACTCAATCAGCCCCAGCATTTT.

The J gene is TRBJ2-7, the V gene TRBV19, with D tentatively TRBD1 (6 bases). There are 12 residues in the CDR3. The germline V gene encodes CDR1 LNHDA and CDR2 SQIVND (reference sequence). Trimming removed 10 bases at V and 6 bases at J, with 16 bases between. The CDR3: CATSPGQSEQYF. CDR3 bases: TGTGCCACCTCCCCGGGACAATCCGAGCAGTACTTC.

The sample holds a few counts of this clone. J is TRBJ2-1 and V is TRBV2; 8 bases agree with TRBD2. J lost 8 bases, V lost 3 bases, and 9 bases had no gene match. The CDR3 runs 15 residues. The V gene's germline CDR1 is SNHLY and CDR2 FYNNEI. The CDR3 reads CASSDGTGGPDEQFF. CDR3 nucleotide sequence: TGTGCCAGCAGTGACGGAACGGGGGGGCCGGATGAGCAGTTCTTC.

CDR3 coding DNA: TGTGCCAGTAGTATTTGGGCTAACACTGAAGCTTTCTTT. Translating gives CASSIWANTEAFF. This chain uses TRBV19 with TRBJ1-1, with D unclear. Trimming pared 3 bases from V and 2 bases from J, leaving 7 bases between. Germline V gene sequence: CDR1 LNHDA, CDR2 SQIVND (reference sequence). There are 13 residues in the CDR3.